This TCR beta chain was found in a study of control samples from healthy donors and cancer patients. V lost 0 bases, J lost 4 bases, and 5 bases lay in between. Germline values: CDR1 MNHEY, CDR2 SVGEGT. The length of the CDR3 is 13 residues. Measured with immunoSEQ multiplex PCR; TCRdb has only the in-frame clones, and not every one. The data contain 170,000 or so clones, 85% to 90% of them singletons. The V and J genes are TRBV6-2 or TRBV6-3 and TRBJ2-3; unclear D gene. This receptor was taken from a woman aged 50 to 60 in good health. The sample consisted of blood. In DNA, the CDR3 is TGTGCCAGCAGTTACTCGAACCCAGATACGCAGTATTTT. This codes for CASSYSNPDTQYF.